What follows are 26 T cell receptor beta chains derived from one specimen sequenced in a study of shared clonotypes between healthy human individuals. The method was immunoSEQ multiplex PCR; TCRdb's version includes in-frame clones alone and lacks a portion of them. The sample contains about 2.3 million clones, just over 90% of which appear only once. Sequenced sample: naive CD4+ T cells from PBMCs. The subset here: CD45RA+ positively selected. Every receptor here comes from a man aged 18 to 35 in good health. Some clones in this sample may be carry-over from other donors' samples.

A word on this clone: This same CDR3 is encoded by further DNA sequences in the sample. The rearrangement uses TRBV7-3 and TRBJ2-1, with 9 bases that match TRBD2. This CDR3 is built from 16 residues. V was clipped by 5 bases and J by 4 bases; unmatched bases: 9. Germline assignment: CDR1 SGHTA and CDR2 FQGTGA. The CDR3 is CASSLPGTSSYNEQFF. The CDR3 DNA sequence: TGTGCCAGCAGCCTACCCGGGACTAGCAGTTACAATGAGCAGTTCTTC.

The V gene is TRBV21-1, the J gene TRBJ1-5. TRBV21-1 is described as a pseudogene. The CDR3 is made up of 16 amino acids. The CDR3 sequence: CASSCILVGGNQPQHF. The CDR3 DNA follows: TGTGCCAGCAGCTGTATTCTTGTGGGTGGGAATCAGCCCCAGCATTTT.

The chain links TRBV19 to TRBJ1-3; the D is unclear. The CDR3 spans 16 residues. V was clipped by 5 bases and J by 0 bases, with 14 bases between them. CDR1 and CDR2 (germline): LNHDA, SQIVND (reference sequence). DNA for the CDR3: TGTGCCAGTAGTGCCCTGGGCACCTACTCTGGAAACACCATATATTTT. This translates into CASSALGTYSGNTIYF.

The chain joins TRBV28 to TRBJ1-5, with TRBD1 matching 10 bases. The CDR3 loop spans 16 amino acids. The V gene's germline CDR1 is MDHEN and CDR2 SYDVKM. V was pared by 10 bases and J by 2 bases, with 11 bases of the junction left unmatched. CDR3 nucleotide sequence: TGTGCCACCTCAGGACAGGGGGGCCTGGGCAATCAGCCCCAGCATTTT. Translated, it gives CATSGQGGLGNQPQHF.

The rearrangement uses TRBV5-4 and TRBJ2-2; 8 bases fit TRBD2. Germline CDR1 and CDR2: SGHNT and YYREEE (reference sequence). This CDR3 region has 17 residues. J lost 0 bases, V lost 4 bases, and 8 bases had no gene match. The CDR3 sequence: CASSARGGPTNTGELFF. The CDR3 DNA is TGTGCCAGCAGCGCCCGGGGGGGGCCGACGAACACCGGGGAGCTGTTTTTT.

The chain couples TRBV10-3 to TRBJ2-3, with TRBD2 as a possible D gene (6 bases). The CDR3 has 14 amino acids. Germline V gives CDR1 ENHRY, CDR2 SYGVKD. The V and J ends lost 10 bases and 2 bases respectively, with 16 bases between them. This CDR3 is CASSPPGVTDTQYF. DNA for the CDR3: TGTGCCAGCAGCCCTCCGGGAGTCACAGATACGCAGTATTTT.

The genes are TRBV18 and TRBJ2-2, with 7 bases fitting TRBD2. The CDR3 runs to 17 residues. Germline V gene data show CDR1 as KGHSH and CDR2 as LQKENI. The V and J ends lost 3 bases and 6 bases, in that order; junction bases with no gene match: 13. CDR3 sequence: CASSPASGTLTPGELFF. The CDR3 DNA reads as TGTGCCAGCTCACCGGCGAGCGGGACCTTAACCCCCGGGGAGCTGTTTTTT.

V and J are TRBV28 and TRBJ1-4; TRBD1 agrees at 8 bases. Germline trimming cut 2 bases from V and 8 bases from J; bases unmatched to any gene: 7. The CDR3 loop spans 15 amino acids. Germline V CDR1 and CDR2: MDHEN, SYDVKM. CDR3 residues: CASSLIGTGSEKLFF. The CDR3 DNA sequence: TGTGCCAGCAGTTTAATTGGGACAGGAAGCGAAAAACTGTTTTTT.

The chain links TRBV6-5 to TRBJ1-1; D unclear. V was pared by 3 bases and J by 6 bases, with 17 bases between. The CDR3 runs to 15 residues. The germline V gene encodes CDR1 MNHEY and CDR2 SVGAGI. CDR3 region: CASSYQVVEAPEAFF. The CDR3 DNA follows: TGTGCCAGCAGTTATCAGGTTGTGGAGGCCCCTGAAGCTTTCTTT.

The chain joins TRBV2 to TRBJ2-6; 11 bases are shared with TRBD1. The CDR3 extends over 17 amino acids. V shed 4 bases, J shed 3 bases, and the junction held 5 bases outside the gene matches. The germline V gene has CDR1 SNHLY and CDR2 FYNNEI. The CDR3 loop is CASSGGQGARGANVLTF. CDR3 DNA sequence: TGTGCCAGCAGTGGAGGACAGGGGGCGCGTGGGGCCAACGTCCTGACTTTC.

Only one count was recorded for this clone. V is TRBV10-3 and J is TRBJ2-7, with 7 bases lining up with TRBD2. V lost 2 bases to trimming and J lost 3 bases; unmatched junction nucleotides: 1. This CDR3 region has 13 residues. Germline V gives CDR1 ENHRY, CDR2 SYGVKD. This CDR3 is CAISEREVYEQYF. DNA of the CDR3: TGTGCCATCAGTGAGCGGGAGGTCTACGAGCAGTACTTC.

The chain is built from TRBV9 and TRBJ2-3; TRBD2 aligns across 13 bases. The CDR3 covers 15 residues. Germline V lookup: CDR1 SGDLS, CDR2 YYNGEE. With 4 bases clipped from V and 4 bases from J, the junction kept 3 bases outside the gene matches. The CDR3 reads CASSPGLAGADTQYF. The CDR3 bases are TGTGCCAGCAGCCCCGGACTAGCGGGAGCAGATACGCAGTATTTT.

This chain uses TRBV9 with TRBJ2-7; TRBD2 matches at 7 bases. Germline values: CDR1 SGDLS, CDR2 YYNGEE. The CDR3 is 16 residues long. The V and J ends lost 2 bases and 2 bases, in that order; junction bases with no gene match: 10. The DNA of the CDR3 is TGTGCCAGCAGCGTGGACCAAGGCGGGGGAACCTACGAGCAGTACTTC. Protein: CASSVDQGGGTYEQYF.

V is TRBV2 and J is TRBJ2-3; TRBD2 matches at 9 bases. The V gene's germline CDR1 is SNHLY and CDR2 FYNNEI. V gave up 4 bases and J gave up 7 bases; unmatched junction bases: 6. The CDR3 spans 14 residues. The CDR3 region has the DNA TGTGCCAGCAGTGGTAGCGGGAGCTCAAATACGCAGTATTTT. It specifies CASSGSGSSNTQYF.

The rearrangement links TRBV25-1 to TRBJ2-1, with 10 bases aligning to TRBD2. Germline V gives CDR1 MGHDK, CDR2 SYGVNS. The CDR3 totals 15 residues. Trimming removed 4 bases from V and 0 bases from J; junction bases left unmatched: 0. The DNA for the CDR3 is TGTGCCAGCAGTGCTAGCGGGGGCTCCTACAATGAGCAGTTCTTC. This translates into CASSASGGSYNEQFF.

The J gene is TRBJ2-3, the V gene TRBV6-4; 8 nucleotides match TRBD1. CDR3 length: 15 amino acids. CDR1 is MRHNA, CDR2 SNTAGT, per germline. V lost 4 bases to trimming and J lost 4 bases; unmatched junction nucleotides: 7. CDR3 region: CASSVQGASADTQYF. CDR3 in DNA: TGTGCCAGCAGTGTGCAGGGGGCATCGGCAGATACGCAGTATTTT.

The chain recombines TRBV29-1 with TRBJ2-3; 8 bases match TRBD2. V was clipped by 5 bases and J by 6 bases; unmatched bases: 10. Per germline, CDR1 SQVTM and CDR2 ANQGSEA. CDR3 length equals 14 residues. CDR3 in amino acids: CSVRVLAGADTQYF. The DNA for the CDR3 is TGCAGCGTTCGGGTTCTAGCGGGCGCGGATACGCAGTATTTT.

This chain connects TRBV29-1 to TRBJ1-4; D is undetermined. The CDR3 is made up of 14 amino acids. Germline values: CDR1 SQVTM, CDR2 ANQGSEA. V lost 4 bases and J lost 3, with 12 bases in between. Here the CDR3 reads CSVVERAPNEKLFF. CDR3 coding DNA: TGCAGCGTTGTGGAGCGGGCGCCTAATGAAAAACTGTTTTTT.

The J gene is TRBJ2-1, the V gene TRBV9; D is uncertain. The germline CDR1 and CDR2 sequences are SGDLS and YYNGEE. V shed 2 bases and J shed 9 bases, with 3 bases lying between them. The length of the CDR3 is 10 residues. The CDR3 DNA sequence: TGTGCCAGCAGCGTCGGTGAGCAGTTCTTC. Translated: CASSVGEQFF.

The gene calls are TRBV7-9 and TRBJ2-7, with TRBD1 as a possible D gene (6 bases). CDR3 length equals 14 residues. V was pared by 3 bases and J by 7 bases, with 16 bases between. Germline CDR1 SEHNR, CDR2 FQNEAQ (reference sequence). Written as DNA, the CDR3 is TGTGCCAGCAGCTTCTCGGACAGACCGGGGGAGCAGTACTTC. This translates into CASSFSDRPGEQYF.

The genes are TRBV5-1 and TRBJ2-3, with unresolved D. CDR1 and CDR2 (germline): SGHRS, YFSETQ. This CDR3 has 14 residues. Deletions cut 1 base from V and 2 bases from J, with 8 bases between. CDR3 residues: CASSLRRNTDTQYF. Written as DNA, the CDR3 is TGCGCCAGCAGCTTGCGAAGGAACACAGATACGCAGTATTTT.

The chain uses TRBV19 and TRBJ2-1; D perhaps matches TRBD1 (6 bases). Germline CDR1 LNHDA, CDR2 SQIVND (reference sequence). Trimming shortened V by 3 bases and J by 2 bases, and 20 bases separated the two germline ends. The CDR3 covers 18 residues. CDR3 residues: CASSMGAGQGLTYNEQFF. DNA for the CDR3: TGTGCCAGTAGTATGGGGGCTGGTCAGGGGCTAACCTACAATGAGCAGTTCTTC. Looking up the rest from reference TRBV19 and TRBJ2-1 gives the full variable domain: DGGITQSPKYLFRKEGQNVTLSCEQNLNHDAMYWYRQDPGQGLRLIYYSQIVNDFQKGDIAEGYSVSREKKESFPLTVTSAQKNPTAFYLCASSMGAGQGLTYNEQFFGPGTRLTVL.

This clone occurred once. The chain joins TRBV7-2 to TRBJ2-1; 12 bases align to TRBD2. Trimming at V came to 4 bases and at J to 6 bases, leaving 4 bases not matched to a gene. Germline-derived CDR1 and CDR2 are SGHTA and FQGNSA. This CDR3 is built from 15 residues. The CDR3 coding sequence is TGTGCCAGCAGCTACCGGACTAGCGGGACCAATGAGCAGTTCTTC. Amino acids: CASSYRTSGTNEQFF. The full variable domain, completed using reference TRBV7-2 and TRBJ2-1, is GAGVSQSPSNKVTEKGKDVELRCDPISGHTALYWYRQSLGQGLEFLIYFQGNSAPDKSGLPSDRFSAERTGGSVSTLTIQRTQQEDSAVYLCASSYRTSGTNEQFFGPGTRLTVL.

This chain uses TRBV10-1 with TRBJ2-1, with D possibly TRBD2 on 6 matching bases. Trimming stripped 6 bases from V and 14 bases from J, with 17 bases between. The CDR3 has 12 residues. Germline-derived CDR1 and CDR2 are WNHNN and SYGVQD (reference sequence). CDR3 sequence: CASRARRVTKFF. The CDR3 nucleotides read TGCGCCAGCAGAGCCAGGAGGGTTACGAAGTTCTTC.

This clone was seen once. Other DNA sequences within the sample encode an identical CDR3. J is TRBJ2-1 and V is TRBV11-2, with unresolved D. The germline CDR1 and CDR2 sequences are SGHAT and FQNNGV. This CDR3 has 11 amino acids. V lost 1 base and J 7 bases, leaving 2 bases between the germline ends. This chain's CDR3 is CASSLGNEQFF. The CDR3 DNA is TGTGCCAGCAGCTTAGGAAATGAGCAGTTCTTC.

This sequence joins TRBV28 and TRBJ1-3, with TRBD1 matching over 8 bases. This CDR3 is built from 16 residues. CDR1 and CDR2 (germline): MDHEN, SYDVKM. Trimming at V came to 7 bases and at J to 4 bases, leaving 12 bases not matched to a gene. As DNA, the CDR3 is TGTGCCAGCACCTTCCAGGGGGCAGGGGGAGGAAACACCATATATTTT. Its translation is CASTFQGAGGGNTIYF. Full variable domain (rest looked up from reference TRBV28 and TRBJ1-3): DVKVTQSSRYLVKRTGEKVFLECVQDMDHENMFWYRQDPGLGLRLIYFSYDVKMKEKGDIPEGYSVSREKKERFSLILESASTNQTSMYLCASTFQGAGGGNTIYFGEGSWLTVV.